This passage covers 30 T cell receptor beta chains from one sample sequenced in a study of T cell responses to AZD1222 COVID-19 vaccine. Some clones are missing from TCRdb's copy, which holds only in-frame ones; the method was immunoSEQ multiplex PCR. The sample holds 150,000 to 200,000 clones; about 90% are singletons and the top ten take 0.9% to 1.2%. Here the sequenced sample was peripheral blood, taken 28 days after the second AZD1222 dose. The receptors shown here come from an adult who received the AZD1222 COVID-19 vaccine.

The V call is TRBV21-1, the J call TRBJ2-7. TRBV21-1 is an annotated pseudogene. CDR3 length equals 17 residues. The CDR3 sequence: CASSDAHTPAPFCEQYF. The CDR3 DNA follows: TGTGCCAGCAGCGACGCACACACCCCGGCCCCGTTCTGCGAGCAGTACTTC.

About this clone: The same CDR3 is also encoded by other DNA sequences in this sample. This sequence joins TRBV27 and TRBJ1-6; D is unclear. The CDR3 is 13 amino acids. The V gene's germline CDR1 is MNHEY and CDR2 SMNVEV (reference sequence). The V and J ends lost 4 bases and 7 bases respectively, with 8 bases between them. CDR3 DNA sequence: TGTGCCAGCAGTTGGGATTCAAATTCACCCCTCCACTTT. Amino acid sequence: CASSWDSNSPLHF.

The V and J genes are TRBV7-2 and TRBJ1-3; possibly TRBD1 for D (5 bases). Germline lookup yields CDR1 SGHTA and CDR2 FQGNSA. V lost 2 bases and J 7 bases, leaving 9 bases between the germline ends. The length of the CDR3 is 13 residues. In nucleotides, the CDR3 is TGTGCCAGCAGCTTATCCGGGGGGAACACCATATATTTT. Its protein product is CASSLSGGNTIYF.

The rearrangement joins TRBV6-2 or TRBV6-3 to TRBJ2-5; possibly TRBD1 or TRBD2 for D (5 bases each). The V and J ends lost 6 bases and 2 bases respectively, with 13 bases between them. The germline gives CDR1 MNHEY, CDR2 SVGEGT. The CDR3 runs to 14 residues. The CDR3, as DNA: TGTGCCAGCAGCCCCCGAGGGGTTCAAGAGACCCAGTACTTC. As protein: CASSPRGVQETQYF.

This chain connects TRBV2 to TRBJ1-5; perhaps TRBD1 as D (6 bases). V was shortened by 1 base and J by 0 bases, with 13 bases between the two germline ends. Germline V gene lookup returns CDR1 SNHLY and CDR2 FYNNEI. This CDR3 region has 17 residues. The DNA of the CDR3 is TGTGCCAGCAGTGAAGGGGGGCAGGGCCATAGCAATCAGCCCCAGCATTTT. The encoded protein is CASSEGGQGHSNQPQHF.

The CDR3 nucleotides are TGTGCCAGCAGTGAACTAGCCACTAACTATGGCTACACCTTC. Its translation: CASSELATNYGYTF. The gene calls are TRBV6-1 and TRBJ1-2, with D uncertain. Trimming pared 2 bases from V and 0 bases from J, leaving 7 bases between. The germline V gene has CDR1 MNHNS and CDR2 SASEGT. The CDR3 is 14 residues long.

The V and J genes are TRBV5-4 and TRBJ2-3; 8 bases fit TRBD1. V shed 6 bases and J 0 bases; nucleotides not matched to a gene: 12. This CDR3 has 17 residues. CDR1 and CDR2 from the germline V gene are SGHNT and YYREEE (reference sequence). This CDR3 is CASTAFPTGASTDTQYF. The CDR3 DNA reads TGTGCCAGCACCGCTTTCCCGACAGGGGCAAGCACAGATACGCAGTATTTT. Looking up the rest from reference TRBV5-4 and TRBJ2-3 gives the full variable domain: ETGVTQSPTHLIKTRGQQVTLRCSSQSGHNTVSWYQQALGQGPQFIFQYYREEENGRGNFPPRFSGLQFPNYSSELNVNALELDDSALYLCASTAFPTGASTDTQYFGPGTRLTVL.

The V gene is TRBV3-1 (or the pseudogene TRBV3-2), the J gene TRBJ1-5; unclear D gene. Trimming cost V 0 bases and J 6 bases, with 12 bases left between them. CDR3 length equals 15 residues. Germline V CDR1 and CDR2: LGHDT, YNNKEL (reference sequence). The chain's CDR3 is CASSQDRGFTQPQHF. The DNA for the CDR3 is TGTGCCAGCAGCCAAGATCGGGGTTTTACTCAGCCCCAGCATTTT.

This clone occurred a few times. V usage is TRBV10-3 and J usage is TRBJ1-2; TRBD1 agrees at 7 bases. The CDR3 covers 12 residues. J lost 4 bases, V lost 9 bases, and 5 bases had no gene match. Germline V CDR1 and CDR2: ENHRY, SYGVKD. DNA of the CDR3: TGTGCCATTGGGACAGAAGGCTATGGCTACACCTTC. It encodes CAIGTEGYGYTF.

The rearrangement uses TRBV4-1 and TRBJ1-3; D is possibly TRBD1 (5 bases). The CDR3 runs 17 residues. The V end lost 3 bases, the J end lost 0 bases, and 15 bases lay between the germline ends. CDR1 is MGHRA and CDR2 is YSYEKL in the germline V gene. Here the CDR3 reads CASSQGPAGFSGNTIYF. The CDR3 DNA is TGCGCCAGCAGCCAGGGTCCCGCAGGGTTCTCTGGAAACACCATATATTTT.

The chain recombines TRBV3-1 (or the pseudogene TRBV3-2) with TRBJ2-7; 8 bases agree with TRBD1. Unmatched junction bases numbered 15, after V lost 4 bases and J lost 7 bases. CDR1 is LGHDT, CDR2 YNNKEL, per germline (reference sequence). The CDR3 is 16 amino acids. DNA for the CDR3: TGTGCCAGCAGCCCCCGGGCAGGGGGCGGTGTGAGAGAGCAGTACTTC. Its translation is CASSPRAGGGVREQYF.

This sequence joins TRBV5-4 and TRBJ1-1, with D perhaps TRBD1 (5 bases). Germline loops: CDR1 SGHNT, CDR2 YYREEE (reference sequence). This CDR3 region has 14 residues. Trimming took 4 bases from V and 7 from J, leaving 17 bases between them. The CDR3 region is CASSRGRGNSEAFF. The DNA for the CDR3 is TGTGCCAGCAGCCGCGGAAGGGGAAATAGTGAAGCTTTCTTT.

The chain couples TRBV28 to TRBJ1-1, with 7 positions matching TRBD1. The V gene end was trimmed by 4 bases and the J gene end by 1 base; junction bases not matched to a gene: 3. CDR1 and CDR2 from the germline V gene are MDHEN and SYDVKM. The length of the CDR3 is 14 residues. CDR3 coding DNA: TGTGCCAGCAGTTCGGGACAGTCGAACACTGAAGCTTTCTTT. It specifies CASSSGQSNTEAFF.

The V gene is TRBV6-1, the J gene TRBJ1-5; no definite D call. V lost 0 bases, J lost 7 bases, and 10 bases lay in between. In germline, CDR1 is MNHNS, CDR2 SASEGT. CDR3 length: 14 amino acids. CDR3 bases: TGTGCCAGCAGTGAAGCTGATAGGGCCCAGCCCCAGCATTTT. This translates into CASSEADRAQPQHF.

The rearrangement uses TRBV9 and TRBJ2-5, with D uncertain. Trimming took off 3 bases at V and 0 bases at J, with 9 bases between the two ends. The CDR3 runs to 14 residues. Germline loops: CDR1 SGDLS, CDR2 YYNGEE. The CDR3 is CASSAGTNQETQYF. The CDR3 coding sequence is TGTGCCAGCAGCGCAGGAACTAACCAAGAGACCCAGTACTTC.

The V gene is TRBV5-1, the J gene TRBJ1-5, with D hard to call. CDR1 is SGHRS and CDR2 is YFSETQ in the germline V gene. CDR3 length: 16 amino acids. The ends were cut back, 0 bases at V and 0 bases at J, with 10 bases in the middle. The CDR3 nucleotides are TGCGCCAGCAGCTTGGGTGGCAGCAATAGCAATCAGCCCCAGCATTTT. Amino acids: CASSLGGSNSNQPQHF.

The CDR3 sequence: CASRSNTGELFF. The CDR3 DNA follows: TGTGCCAGCAGATCTAACACCGGGGAGCTGTTTTTT. V is TRBV28 and J is TRBJ2-2, with D hard to call. The CDR3 spans 12 residues. V dropped 6 bases and J dropped 2 bases, with 4 bases sitting between them. CDR1 MDHEN and CDR2 SYDVKM come from the germline V gene.

The rearrangement links TRBV6-5 to TRBJ2-5, with 7 bases lining up with TRBD2. CDR3 length equals 14 residues. Germline V CDR1 and CDR2: MNHEY, SVGAGI. J gave up 4 bases and V 4 bases, and 6 bases lay outside the gene matches. CDR3 residues: CASSSLGGGETQYF. The CDR3 nucleotides read TGTGCCAGCAGTTCTCTTGGGGGGGGAGAGACCCAGTACTTC.

The chain is built from TRBV2 and TRBJ2-7; no clear D. V was clipped by 4 bases and J by 2 bases, with 9 bases between them. Germline-derived CDR1 and CDR2 are SNHLY and FYNNEI. There are 13 residues in the CDR3. Here the CDR3 reads CASSVWQAYEQYF. The CDR3 DNA sequence: TGTGCCAGCAGTGTGTGGCAGGCCTACGAGCAGTACTTC.

The chain employs TRBV18 and TRBJ1-4, with 11 bases fitting TRBD1. Trimming cost V 3 bases and J 7 bases; bases outside gene matches: 4. This CDR3 has 15 amino acids. The germline CDR1 and CDR2 sequences are KGHSH and LQKENI. CDR3 DNA: TGTGCCAGCTCACCTCGGACAGGGGGCGGTGAAAAACTGTTTTTT. It is translated as CASSPRTGGGEKLFF.

This clone was counted a single time. The J gene is TRBJ1-5, the V gene TRBV5-4; perhaps TRBD1 as D (5 bases). The germline gives CDR1 SGHNT, CDR2 YYREEE (reference sequence). This CDR3 is built from 18 residues. The V end was cut by 6 bases, the J end by 0 bases, with 22 bases between. The CDR3 DNA is TGTGCCAGCACCCTCTTGAGGGGATCGAGGGATAGCAATCAGCCCCAGCATTTT. This codes for CASTLLRGSRDSNQPQHF. The complete variable domain, with remaining parts taken from reference TRBV5-4 and TRBJ1-5, reads ETGVTQSPTHLIKTRGQQVTLRCSSQSGHNTVSWYQQALGQGPQFIFQYYREEENGRGNFPPRFSGLQFPNYSSELNVNALELDDSALYLCASTLLRGSRDSNQPQHFGDGTRLSIL.

The chain combines TRBV11-2 with TRBJ2-7; TRBD2 matches 9 bases. Germline loops: CDR1 SGHAT, CDR2 FQNNGV. The CDR3 totals 14 residues. V was clipped by 1 base and J by 3 bases; unmatched bases: 1. The CDR3 loop reads CASSLGGGVYEQYF. CDR3 sequence (DNA): TGTGCCAGCAGCTTAGGCGGGGGGGTCTACGAGCAGTACTTC. Together with reference TRBV11-2 and TRBJ2-7, the CDR3 gives the full variable domain: EAGVAQSPRYKIIEKRQSVAFWCNPISGHATLYWYQQILGQGPKLLIQFQNNGVVDDSQLPKDRFSAERLKGVDSTLKIQPAKLEDSAVYLCASSLGGGVYEQYFGPGTRLTVT.

The chain carries TRBV5-4 and TRBJ2-5; TRBD2 matches at 15 bases. V gave up 4 bases and J gave up 0 bases; unmatched junction bases: 4. CDR3 length equals 17 residues. Per the germline V gene, CDR1 is SGHNT and CDR2 is YYREEE (reference sequence). Here the CDR3 reads CASSPGLAGGNQETQYF. The CDR3 DNA reads as TGTGCCAGCAGCCCGGGACTAGCGGGGGGTAACCAAGAGACCCAGTACTTC.

The chain is built from TRBV5-6 and TRBJ2-1; D remains ambiguous. The V gene lost 4 bases and the J gene lost 0 bases, with 11 bases spanning the gap. The germline gives CDR1 SGHDT, CDR2 YYEEEE. The CDR3 spans 15 residues. The chain's CDR3 is CASSPIGSSYNEQFF. In DNA form, the CDR3 reads TGTGCCAGCAGCCCCATAGGAAGCTCCTACAATGAGCAGTTCTTC.

The CDR3 region has the DNA TGTGCCAGCAGCCAGACGAGGGTTGGGAATTCACCCCTCCACTTT. It yields the protein CASSQTRVGNSPLHF. The V gene is TRBV3-1 (or the pseudogene TRBV3-2), the J gene TRBJ1-6, with D hard to call. This CDR3 has 15 amino acids. Trimming removed 3 bases at V and 7 bases at J, with 13 bases between. The V gene's germline CDR1 is LGHDT and CDR2 YNNKEL (reference sequence).

Only one count was recorded for this clone. The chain employs TRBV4-1 and TRBJ2-5, with 11 bases that match TRBD1. The germline gives CDR1 MGHRA, CDR2 YSYEKL. This CDR3 is built from 16 residues. Trimming at V came to 6 bases and at J to 7 bases, leaving 13 bases not matched to a gene. CDR3 in amino acids: CASSLGTGGNLGTQYF. CDR3 coding DNA: TGCGCCAGCAGTCTGGGGACAGGGGGAAATTTAGGGACCCAGTACTTC.

The gene calls are TRBV27 and TRBJ1-5; the match to TRBD1 covers 7 bases. Trimming cost V 5 bases and J 6 bases; bases outside gene matches: 10. Looked up from germline, CDR1 is MNHEY and CDR2 is SMNVEV (reference sequence). This CDR3 comprises 15 residues. The CDR3 is CASSPRGGHRQPQHF. CDR3 sequence (DNA): TGTGCCAGCAGTCCCAGGGGGGGCCATCGTCAGCCCCAGCATTTT.

V gene TRBV3-1 (or the pseudogene TRBV3-2) combines with J gene TRBJ1-1; 8 nucleotides line up with TRBD1. Trimming removed 0 bases from V and 5 bases from J; junction bases left unmatched: 5. CDR3 length: 15 residues. Per germline, CDR1 LGHDT and CDR2 YNNKEL (reference sequence). The CDR3 DNA sequence: TGTGCCAGCAGCCAAGAGGGCAGGGGGCATACTGAAGCTTTCTTT. Protein product: CASSQEGRGHTEAFF.

The rearrangement joins TRBV11-2 to TRBJ1-3; D is uncertain. The CDR3 totals 11 residues. CDR1 is SGHAT and CDR2 is FQNNGV in the germline V gene. V lost 5 bases and J 8 bases, leaving 7 bases between the germline ends. CDR3 coding DNA: TGTGCCAGCAGCCCACACGACACCATATATTTT. Protein sequence: CASSPHDTIYF. Filled out from reference TRBV11-2 and TRBJ1-3, the complete variable domain reads EAGVAQSPRYKIIEKRQSVAFWCNPISGHATLYWYQQILGQGPKLLIQFQNNGVVDDSQLPKDRFSAERLKGVDSTLKIQPAKLEDSAVYLCASSPHDTIYFGEGSWLTVV.

This rearrangement joins TRBV5-1 to TRBJ1-1; D is unclear. Germline values: CDR1 SGHRS, CDR2 YFSETQ. The CDR3 spans 13 residues. V was trimmed by 0 bases and J by 2 bases, leaving 5 bases between them. As DNA, the CDR3 is TGCGCCAGCAGCTTGGACGACAACACTGAAGCTTTCTTT. Residues: CASSLDDNTEAFF.